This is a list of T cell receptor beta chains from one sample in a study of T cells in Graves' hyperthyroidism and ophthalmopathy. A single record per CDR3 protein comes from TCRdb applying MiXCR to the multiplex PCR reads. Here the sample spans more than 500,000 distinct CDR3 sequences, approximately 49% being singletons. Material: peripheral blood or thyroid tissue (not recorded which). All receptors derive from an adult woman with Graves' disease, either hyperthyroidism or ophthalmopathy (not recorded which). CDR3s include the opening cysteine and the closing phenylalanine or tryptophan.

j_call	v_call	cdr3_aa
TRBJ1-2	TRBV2	CASSAGTGSNYGYTF
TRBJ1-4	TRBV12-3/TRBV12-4	CASNLGGRNEKLFF
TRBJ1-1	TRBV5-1	CASCLIGNTEAFF
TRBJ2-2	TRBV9	CASSVRLAGGNTGELFF
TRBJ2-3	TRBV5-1	CASRRSGRDTDTQYF
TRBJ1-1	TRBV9	CASSVGLREGTEAFF
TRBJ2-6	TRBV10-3	CATRPSQGSSGANVLTF
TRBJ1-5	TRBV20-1	CSAYQTGSNQPQHF
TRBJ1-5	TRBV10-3	CATRGQGGGEPQHF
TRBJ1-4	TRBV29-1	CSVATGVTNEKLFF
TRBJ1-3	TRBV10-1	CASSESTGPGNTIYF
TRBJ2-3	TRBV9	CASSQRDTQYF
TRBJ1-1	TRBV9	CASSPHGTMNTEAFF
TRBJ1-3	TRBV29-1	CSVEQGSGNTIYF
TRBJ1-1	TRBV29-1	CSPSQRLNTEAFF
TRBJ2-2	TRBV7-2	CASSLDRGGWTGELFF
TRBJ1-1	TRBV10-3	CAISDGTGEVDTEAFF